What follows are 11 T cell receptor beta chains derived from one specimen sequenced in a study of T-cell reconstitution after alpha-beta-depleted transplantation in children. A library of TCRbeta sequences, prepared with unique molecular identifiers, was generated. MiXCR, run by TCRdb on the PCR reads, gives a single entry per CDR3 protein. The sample yields some 120,000 distinct CDR3 sequences, 10% to 13% seen once. The sample here was PBMCs, taken before TCRalphabeta/CD19-depleted stem cell transplant. The source is a boy aged 2 to 9 with acute lymphoblastic leukemia, due to receive a stem cell transplant.

The rearrangement uses TRBV5-1 and TRBJ2-1, with TRBD1 as a possible D gene (5 bases). Trimming removed 0 bases from V and 3 bases from J, with 16 bases in between. The germline V gene has CDR1 SGHRS and CDR2 YFSETQ. The CDR3 is 17 amino acids. The CDR3 spells CASSLGSGQNFYNEQFF. In DNA, the CDR3 is TGCGCCAGCAGCTTGGGCTCAGGGCAGAATTTCTACAATGAGCAGTTCTTC.

In this sample, this clonotype turned up many times. The chain links TRBV2 to TRBJ1-1; possible D gene TRBD1, 5 bases. Germline-derived CDR1 and CDR2 are SNHLY and FYNNEI. Trimming shortened V by 7 bases and J by 5 bases, and 17 bases separated the two germline ends. The CDR3 covers 14 residues. CDR3 residues: CASTRREGRTEAFF. Written as DNA, the CDR3 is TGTGCCAGCACCCGAAGGGAGGGGAGAACTGAAGCTTTCTTT.

This chain connects TRBV5-6 to TRBJ2-6; D is ambiguous. Germline CDR1 reads SGHDT; CDR2 reads YYEEEE. The CDR3 extends over 11 amino acids. The ends were cut back, 3 bases at V and 5 bases at J, with 0 bases in the middle. The CDR3 DNA reads TGTGCCAGCAGCTGGGCCAACGTCCTGACTTTC. This gives the protein CASSWANVLTF.

This clonotype was detected ten times or more. The chain couples TRBV4-1 to TRBJ2-3; D might be TRBD2 (6 bases). The CDR3 contains 17 residues. V was cut by 0 bases and J by 0 bases, with 13 bases left in between. Germline lookup yields CDR1 MGHRA and CDR2 YSYEKL. The CDR3 region is CASSQDKSAGSTDTQYF. The CDR3 DNA reads TGCGCCAGCAGCCAAGATAAATCAGCGGGCAGCACAGATACGCAGTATTTT.

This clonotype was detected a few times. The chain joins TRBV20-1 to TRBJ2-1; D tentatively fits TRBD1 or TRBD2 (5 bases each). The length of the CDR3 is 14 residues. V was cut by 1 base and J by 4 bases, with 11 bases left in between. CDR1 is DFQATT, CDR2 SNEGSKA, per germline (reference sequence). The CDR3 DNA sequence: TGCAGTGCTAGAGTGAGGGGCGTGTACAATGAGCAGTTCTTC. Amino acids: CSARVRGVYNEQFF.

This clonotype was counted ten times or more. CDR3 in DNA: TGCGCCAGCAGCTTGGCGTCCGGGGGGAATGAGCAGTTCTTC. Residues: CASSLASGGNEQFF. This chain connects TRBV5-1 to TRBJ2-1; 7 positions agree with TRBD2. The V and J ends lost 0 bases and 7 bases, in that order; junction bases with no gene match: 4. CDR1 is SGHRS, CDR2 YFSETQ, per germline. There are 14 residues in the CDR3.

This clonotype was seen more than once but under ten times. The chain links TRBV2 to TRBJ2-7, with D unresolved. From germline, CDR1 is SNHLY and CDR2 FYNNEI. The CDR3 is 14 amino acids. Trimming removed 2 bases from V and 2 bases from J, with 10 bases in between. CDR3 residues: CASSETTAAYEQYF. As DNA, the CDR3 is TGTGCCAGCAGTGAAACAACGGCAGCCTACGAGCAGTACTTC. The whole variable domain, filled in from reference TRBV2 and TRBJ2-7, reads EPEVTQTPSHQVTQMGQEVILRCVPISNHLYFYWYRQILGQKVEFLVSFYNNEISEKSEIFDDQFSVERPDGSNFTLKIRSTKLEDSAMYFCASSETTAAYEQYFGPGTRLTVT.

This clonotype was observed many times. This chain joins TRBV20-1 and TRBJ1-6; D might be TRBD1 (6 bases). CDR1 is DFQATT and CDR2 is SNEGSKA in the germline V gene (reference sequence). The CDR3 consists of 15 residues. The V end was cut by 6 bases, the J end by 6 bases, with 18 bases between. CDR3 bases: TGCAGTGCCAAGGGACATGGGGGGAGTAATTCACCCCTCCACTTT. As protein: CSAKGHGGSNSPLHF.

This clonotype was counted at least ten times. The chain joins TRBV6-1 to TRBJ1-3, with 7 bases fitting TRBD1. The CDR3 is made up of 15 amino acids. With V trimmed by 5 bases and J by 2 bases, 6 bases remained unmatched. Germline CDR1 MNHNS, CDR2 SASEGT. CDR3 loop: CASSRGQVAGNTIYF. CDR3 in DNA: TGTGCCAGCAGTCGCGGACAGGTAGCTGGAAACACCATATATTTT.

The rearrangement links TRBV5-1 to TRBJ1-1; 11 bases agree with TRBD1. J was trimmed by 1 base and V by 6 bases; bases with no gene match: 5. Germline loops: CDR1 SGHRS, CDR2 YFSETQ. The CDR3 is 15 amino acids. CDR3: CASTLGTGGNTEAFF. In DNA form, the CDR3 reads TGCGCCAGCACCCTGGGGACAGGGGGGAACACTGAAGCTTTCTTT.

This clonotype has just a few counts. The chain is built from TRBV5-5 and TRBJ2-7; perhaps TRBD2 as D (5 bases). Between the trimmed V and J ends, which lost 0 bases and 3 bases, there was a span of 22 bases. The CDR3 totals 18 residues. From germline, CDR1 is SGHKS and CDR2 YYEKEE (reference sequence). The chain's CDR3 is CASSLEWTYSTIIYEQYF. The CDR3 bases are TGTGCCAGCAGCTTGGAATGGACTTACTCGACCATCATCTACGAGCAGTACTTC.